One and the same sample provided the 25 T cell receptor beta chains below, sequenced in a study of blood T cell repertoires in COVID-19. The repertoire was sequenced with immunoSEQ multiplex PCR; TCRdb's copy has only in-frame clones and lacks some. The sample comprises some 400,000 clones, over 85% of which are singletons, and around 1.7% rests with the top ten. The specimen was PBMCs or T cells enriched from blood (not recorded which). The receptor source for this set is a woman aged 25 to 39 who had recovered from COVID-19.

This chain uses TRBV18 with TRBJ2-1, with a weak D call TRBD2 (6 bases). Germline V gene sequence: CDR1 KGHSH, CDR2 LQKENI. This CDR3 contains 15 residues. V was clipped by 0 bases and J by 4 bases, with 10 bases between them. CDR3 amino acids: CASSPPSGQYNEQFF. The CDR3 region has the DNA TGTGCCAGCTCACCACCTAGCGGCCAATACAATGAGCAGTTCTTC.

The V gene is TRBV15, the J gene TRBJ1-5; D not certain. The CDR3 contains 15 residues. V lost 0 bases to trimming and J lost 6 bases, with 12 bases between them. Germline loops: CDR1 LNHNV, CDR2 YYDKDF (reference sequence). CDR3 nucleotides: TGTGCCACCAGCAGAGATCTCGGGTTAATTCAGCCCCAGCATTTT. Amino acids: CATSRDLGLIQPQHF. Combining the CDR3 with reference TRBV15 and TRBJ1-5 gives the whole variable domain DAMVIQNPRYQVTQFGKPVTLSCSQTLNHNVMYWYQQKSSQAPKLLFHYYDKDFNNEADTPDNFQSRRPNTSFCFLDIRSPGLGDTAMYLCATSRDLGLIQPQHFGDGTRLSIL.

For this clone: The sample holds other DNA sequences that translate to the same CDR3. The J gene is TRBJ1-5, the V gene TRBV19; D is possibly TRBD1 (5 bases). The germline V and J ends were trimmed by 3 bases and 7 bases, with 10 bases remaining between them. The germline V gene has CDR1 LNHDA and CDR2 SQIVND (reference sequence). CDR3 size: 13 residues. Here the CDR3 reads CASSIQGGQPQHF. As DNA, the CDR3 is TGTGCCAGTAGTATCCAGGGCGGACAGCCCCAGCATTTT.

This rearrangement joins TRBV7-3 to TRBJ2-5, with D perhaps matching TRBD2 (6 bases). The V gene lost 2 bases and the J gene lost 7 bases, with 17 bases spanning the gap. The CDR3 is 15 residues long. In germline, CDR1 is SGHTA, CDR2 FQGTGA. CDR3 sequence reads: CASSLGTGGTGTQYF. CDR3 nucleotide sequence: TGTGCCAGCAGCTTAGGGACCGGGGGAACTGGGACCCAGTACTTC.

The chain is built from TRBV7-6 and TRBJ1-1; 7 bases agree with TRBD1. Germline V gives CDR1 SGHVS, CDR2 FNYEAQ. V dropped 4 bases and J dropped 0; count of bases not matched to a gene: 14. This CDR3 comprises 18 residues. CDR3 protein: CASSSRLRDRSMNTEAFF. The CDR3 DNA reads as TGTGCCAGCAGCTCCAGACTGCGGGACAGATCAATGAACACTGAAGCTTTCTTT.

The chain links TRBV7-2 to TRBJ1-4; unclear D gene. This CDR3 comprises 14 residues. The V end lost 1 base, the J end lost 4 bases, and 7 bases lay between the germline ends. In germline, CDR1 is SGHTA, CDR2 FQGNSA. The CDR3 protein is CASSLGHNNEKLFF. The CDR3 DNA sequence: TGTGCCAGCAGCTTAGGCCACAATAATGAAAAACTGTTTTTT. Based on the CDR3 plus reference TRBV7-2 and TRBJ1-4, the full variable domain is GAGVSQSPSNKVTEKGKDVELRCDPISGHTALYWYRQSLGQGLEFLIYFQGNSAPDKSGLPSDRFSAERTGGSVSTLTIQRTQQEDSAVYLCASSLGHNNEKLFFGSGTQLSVL.

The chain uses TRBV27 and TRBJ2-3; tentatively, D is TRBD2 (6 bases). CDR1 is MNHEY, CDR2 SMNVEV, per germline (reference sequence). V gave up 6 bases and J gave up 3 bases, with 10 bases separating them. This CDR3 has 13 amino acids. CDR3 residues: CASRVLATDTQYF. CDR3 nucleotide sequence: TGTGCCAGCAGGGTACTAGCAACAGATACGCAGTATTTT.

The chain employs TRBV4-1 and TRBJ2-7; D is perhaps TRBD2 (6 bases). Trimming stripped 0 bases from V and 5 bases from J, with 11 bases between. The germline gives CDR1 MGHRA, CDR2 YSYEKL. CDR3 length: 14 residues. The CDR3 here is CASSQEGRRDEQYF. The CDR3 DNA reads TGCGCCAGCAGCCAAGAAGGCAGGAGGGACGAGCAGTACTTC.

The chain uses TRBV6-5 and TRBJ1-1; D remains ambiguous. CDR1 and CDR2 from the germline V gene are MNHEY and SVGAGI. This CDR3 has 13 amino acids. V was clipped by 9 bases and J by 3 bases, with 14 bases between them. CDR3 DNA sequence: TGTGCCAGTTCAAGTGGGCGCGACACTGAAGCTTTCTTT. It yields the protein CASSSGRDTEAFF.

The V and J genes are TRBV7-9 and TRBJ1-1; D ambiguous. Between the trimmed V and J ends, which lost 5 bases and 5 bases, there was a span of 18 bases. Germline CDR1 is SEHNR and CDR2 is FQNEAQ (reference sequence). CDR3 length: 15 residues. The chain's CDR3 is CASSRLGGWETEAFF. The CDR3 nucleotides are TGTGCCAGCAGCCGACTAGGAGGGTGGGAGACTGAAGCTTTCTTT.

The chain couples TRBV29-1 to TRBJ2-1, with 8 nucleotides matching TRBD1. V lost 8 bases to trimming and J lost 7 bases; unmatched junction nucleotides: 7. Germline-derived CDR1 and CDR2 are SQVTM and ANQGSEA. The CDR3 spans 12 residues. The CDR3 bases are TGCAGCCTGAGGACAGGGCGGAATGAGCAGTTCTTC. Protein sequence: CSLRTGRNEQFF.

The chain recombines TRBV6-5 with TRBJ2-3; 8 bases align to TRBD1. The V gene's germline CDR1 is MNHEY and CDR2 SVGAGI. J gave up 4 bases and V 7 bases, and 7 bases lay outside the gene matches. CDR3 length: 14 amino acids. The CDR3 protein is CASTNRGTADTQYF. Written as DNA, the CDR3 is TGTGCCAGCACAAACAGGGGGACAGCAGATACGCAGTATTTT.

The CDR3: CSVGRRLNTEAFF. As DNA, the CDR3 is TGCAGCGTGGGGCGGCGGCTGAACACTGAAGCTTTCTTT. The chain recombines TRBV29-1 with TRBJ1-1; possibly TRBD1 for D (5 bases). V lost 6 bases, J lost 0 bases, and 11 bases lay in between. From germline, CDR1 is SQVTM and CDR2 ANQGSEA. This CDR3 has 13 residues.

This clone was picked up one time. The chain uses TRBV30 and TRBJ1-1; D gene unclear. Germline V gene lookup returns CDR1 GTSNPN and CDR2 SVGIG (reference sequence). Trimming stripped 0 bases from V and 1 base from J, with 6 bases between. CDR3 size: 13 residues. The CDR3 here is CAWSVGRNTEAFF. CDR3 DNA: TGTGCCTGGAGTGTGGGCAGGAACACTGAAGCTTTCTTT.

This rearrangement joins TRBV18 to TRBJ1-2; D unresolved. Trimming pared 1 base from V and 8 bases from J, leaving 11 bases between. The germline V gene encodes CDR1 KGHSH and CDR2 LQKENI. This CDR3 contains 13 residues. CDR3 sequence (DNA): TGTGCCAGCTCACCACGTACGGAGCCCGGCTACACCTTC. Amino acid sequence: CASSPRTEPGYTF. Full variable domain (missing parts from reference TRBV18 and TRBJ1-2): NAGVMQNPRHLVRRRGQEARLRCSPMKGHSHVYWYRQLPEEGLKFMVYLQKENIIDESGMPKERFSAEFPKEGPSILRIQQVVRGDSAAYFCASSPRTEPGYTFGSGTRLTVV.

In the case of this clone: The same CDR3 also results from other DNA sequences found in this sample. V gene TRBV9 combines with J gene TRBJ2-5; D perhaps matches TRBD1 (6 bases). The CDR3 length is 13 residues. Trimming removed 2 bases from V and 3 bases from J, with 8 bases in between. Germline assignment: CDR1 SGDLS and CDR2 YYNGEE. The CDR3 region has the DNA TGTGCCAGCAGCGTCGGACAGAAAGAGACCCAGTACTTC. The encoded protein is CASSVGQKETQYF.

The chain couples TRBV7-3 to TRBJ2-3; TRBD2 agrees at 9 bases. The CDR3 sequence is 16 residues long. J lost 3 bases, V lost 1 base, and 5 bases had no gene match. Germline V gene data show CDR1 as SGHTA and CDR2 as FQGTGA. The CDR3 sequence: CASSLIPTSGTDTQYF. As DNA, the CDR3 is TGTGCCAGCAGCTTAATCCCGACTAGCGGTACAGATACGCAGTATTTT.

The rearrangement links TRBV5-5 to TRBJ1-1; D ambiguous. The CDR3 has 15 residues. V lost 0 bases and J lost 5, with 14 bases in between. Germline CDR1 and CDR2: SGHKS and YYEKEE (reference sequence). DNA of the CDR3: TGTGCCAGCAGCTTGGGATCAGGCAGAAGGACTGAAGCTTTCTTT. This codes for CASSLGSGRRTEAFF.

CDR3: CASSATGVNQPQHF. The CDR3 region has the DNA TGCGCCAGCAGCGCGACAGGGGTCAATCAGCCCCAGCATTTT. The chain uses TRBV10-2 and TRBJ1-5, with TRBD1 matching over 8 bases. Per germline, CDR1 WSHSY and CDR2 SAAADI. The CDR3 spans 14 residues. V was pared by 6 bases and J by 3 bases, with 4 bases of the junction left unmatched.

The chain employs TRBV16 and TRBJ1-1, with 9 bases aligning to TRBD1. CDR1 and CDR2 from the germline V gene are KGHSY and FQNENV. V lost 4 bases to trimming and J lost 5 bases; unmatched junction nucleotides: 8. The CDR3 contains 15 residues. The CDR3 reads CASSPPGQGLTEAFF. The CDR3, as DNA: TGTGCCAGCAGCCCCCCGGGACAGGGATTAACTGAAGCTTTCTTT.

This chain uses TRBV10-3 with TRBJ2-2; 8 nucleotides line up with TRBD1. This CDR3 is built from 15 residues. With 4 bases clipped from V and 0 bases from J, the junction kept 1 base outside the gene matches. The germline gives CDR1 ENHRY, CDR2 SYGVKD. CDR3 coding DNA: TGTGCCATCAGTGGGACAGGGCCGAACACCGGGGAGCTGTTTTTT. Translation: CAISGTGPNTGELFF.

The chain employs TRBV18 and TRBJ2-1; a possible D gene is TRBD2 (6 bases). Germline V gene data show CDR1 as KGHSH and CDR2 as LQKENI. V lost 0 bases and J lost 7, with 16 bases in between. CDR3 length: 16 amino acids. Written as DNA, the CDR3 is TGTGCCAGCTCACCACCGGGACTCCTAGAGTCGAATGAGCAGTTCTTC. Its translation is CASSPPGLLESNEQFF.

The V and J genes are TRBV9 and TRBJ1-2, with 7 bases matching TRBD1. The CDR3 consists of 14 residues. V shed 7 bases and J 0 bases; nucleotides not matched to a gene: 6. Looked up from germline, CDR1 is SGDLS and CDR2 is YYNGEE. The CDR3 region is CASHPGQTNYGYTF. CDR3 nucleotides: TGTGCCAGCCATCCGGGACAGACTAACTATGGCTACACCTTC. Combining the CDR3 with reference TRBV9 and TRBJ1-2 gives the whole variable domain DSGVTQTPKHLITATGQRVTLRCSPRSGDLSVYWYQQSLDQGLQFLIQYYNGEERAKGNILERFSAQQFPDLHSELNLSSLELGDSALYFCASHPGQTNYGYTFGSGTRLTVV.

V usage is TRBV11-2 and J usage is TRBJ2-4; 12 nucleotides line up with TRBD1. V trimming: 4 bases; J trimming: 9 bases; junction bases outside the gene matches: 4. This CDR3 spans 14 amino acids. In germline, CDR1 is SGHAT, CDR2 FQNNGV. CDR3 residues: CASSSGQGAIIQYF. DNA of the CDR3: TGTGCCAGCAGCTCGGGACAGGGGGCTATCATTCAGTACTTC.

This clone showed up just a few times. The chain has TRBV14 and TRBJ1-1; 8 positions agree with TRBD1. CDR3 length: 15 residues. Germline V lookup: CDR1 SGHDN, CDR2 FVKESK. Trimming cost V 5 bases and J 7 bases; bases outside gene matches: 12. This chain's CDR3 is CASSEMRTGQGEAFF. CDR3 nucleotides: TGTGCCAGCAGCGAAATGAGGACAGGGCAAGGTGAAGCTTTCTTT.